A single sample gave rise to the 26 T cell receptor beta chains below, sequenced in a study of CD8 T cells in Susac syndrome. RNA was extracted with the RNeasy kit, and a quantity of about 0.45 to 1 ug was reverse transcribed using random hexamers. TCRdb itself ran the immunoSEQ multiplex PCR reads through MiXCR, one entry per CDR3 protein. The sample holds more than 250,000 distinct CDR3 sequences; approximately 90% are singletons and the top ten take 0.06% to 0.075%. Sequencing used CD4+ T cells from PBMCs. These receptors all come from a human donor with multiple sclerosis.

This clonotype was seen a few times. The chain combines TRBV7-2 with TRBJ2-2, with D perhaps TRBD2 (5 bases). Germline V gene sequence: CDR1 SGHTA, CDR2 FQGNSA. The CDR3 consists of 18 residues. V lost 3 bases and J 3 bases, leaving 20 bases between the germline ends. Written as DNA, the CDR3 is TGTGCCAGCAGCTTGGGTCGGGAACTAGTCTCGTACACCGGGGAGCTGTTTTTT. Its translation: CASSLGRELVSYTGELFF.

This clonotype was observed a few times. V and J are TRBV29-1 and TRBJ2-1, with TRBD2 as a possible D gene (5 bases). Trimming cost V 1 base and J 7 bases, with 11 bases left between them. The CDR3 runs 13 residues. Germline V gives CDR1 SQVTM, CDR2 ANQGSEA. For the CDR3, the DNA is TGCAGCGTTGAAGGACTACTTGTAAATGAGCAGTTCTTC. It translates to CSVEGLLVNEQFF.

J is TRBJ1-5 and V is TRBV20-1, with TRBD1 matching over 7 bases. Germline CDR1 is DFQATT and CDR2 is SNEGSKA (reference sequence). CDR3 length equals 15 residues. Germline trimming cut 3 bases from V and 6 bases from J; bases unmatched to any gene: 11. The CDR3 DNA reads TGCAGTGCTAGTCGGACAGGTGGTTCTGGTCAGCCCCAGCATTTT. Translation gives CSASRTGGSGQPQHF.

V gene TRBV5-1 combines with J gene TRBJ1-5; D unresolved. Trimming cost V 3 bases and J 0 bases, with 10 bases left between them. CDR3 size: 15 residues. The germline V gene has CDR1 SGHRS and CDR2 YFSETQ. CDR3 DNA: TGCGCCAGCAGCTCCGAAGGCATTAGCAATCAGCCCCAGCATTTT. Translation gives CASSSEGISNQPQHF.

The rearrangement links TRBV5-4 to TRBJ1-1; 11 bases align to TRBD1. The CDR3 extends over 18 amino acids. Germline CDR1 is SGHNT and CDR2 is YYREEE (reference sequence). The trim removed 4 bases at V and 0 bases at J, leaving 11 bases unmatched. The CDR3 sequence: CASSVGTGGFGVNTEAFF. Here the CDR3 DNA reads TGTGCCAGCAGCGTAGGGACAGGGGGATTCGGAGTGAACACTGAAGCTTTCTTT.

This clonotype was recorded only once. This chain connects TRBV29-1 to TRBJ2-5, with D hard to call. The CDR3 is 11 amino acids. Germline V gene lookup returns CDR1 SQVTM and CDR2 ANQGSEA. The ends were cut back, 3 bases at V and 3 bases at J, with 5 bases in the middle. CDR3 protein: CSVEREETQYF. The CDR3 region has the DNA TGCAGCGTTGAGCGAGAAGAGACCCAGTACTTC. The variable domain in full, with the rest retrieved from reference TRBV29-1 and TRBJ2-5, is SAVISQKPSRDICQRGTSLTIQCQVDSQVTMMFWYRQQPGQSLTLIATANQGSEATYESGFVIDKFPISRPNLTFSTLTVSNMSPEDSSIYLCSVEREETQYFGPGTRLLVL.

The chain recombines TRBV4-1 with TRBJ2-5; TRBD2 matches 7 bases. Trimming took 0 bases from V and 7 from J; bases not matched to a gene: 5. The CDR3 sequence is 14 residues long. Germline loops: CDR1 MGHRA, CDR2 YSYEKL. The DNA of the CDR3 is TGCGCCAGCAGCCAAGATGGCGGGAGAGTGACCCAGTACTTC. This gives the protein CASSQDGGRVTQYF.

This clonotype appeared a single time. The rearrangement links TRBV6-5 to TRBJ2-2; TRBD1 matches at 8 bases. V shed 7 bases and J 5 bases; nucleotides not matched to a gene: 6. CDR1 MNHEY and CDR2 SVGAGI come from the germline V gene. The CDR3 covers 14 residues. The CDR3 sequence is CASTATGVTGELFF. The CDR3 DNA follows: TGTGCCAGCACCGCGACAGGGGTAACCGGGGAGCTGTTTTTT.

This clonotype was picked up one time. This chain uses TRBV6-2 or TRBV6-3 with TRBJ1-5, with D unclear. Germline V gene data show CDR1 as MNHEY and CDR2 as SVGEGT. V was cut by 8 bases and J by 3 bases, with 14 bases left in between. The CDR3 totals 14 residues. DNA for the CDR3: TGTGCCAGCCGGGCGCCGGGTCCCAATCAGCCCCAGCATTTT. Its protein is CASRAPGPNQPQHF.

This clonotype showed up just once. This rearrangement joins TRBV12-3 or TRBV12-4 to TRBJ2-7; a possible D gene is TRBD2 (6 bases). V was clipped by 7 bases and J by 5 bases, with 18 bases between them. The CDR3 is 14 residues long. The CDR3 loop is CASNPRGAWDEQYF. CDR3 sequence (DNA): TGTGCCAGCAATCCGCGGGGTGCCTGGGACGAGCAGTACTTC.

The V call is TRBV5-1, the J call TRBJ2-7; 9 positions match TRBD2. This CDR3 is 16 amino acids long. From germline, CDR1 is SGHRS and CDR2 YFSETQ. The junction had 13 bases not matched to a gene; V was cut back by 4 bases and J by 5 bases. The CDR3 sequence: CASSVAGEAFSNEQYF. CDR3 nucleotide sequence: TGCGCCAGCAGCGTAGCGGGAGAGGCTTTTTCAAACGAGCAGTACTTC.

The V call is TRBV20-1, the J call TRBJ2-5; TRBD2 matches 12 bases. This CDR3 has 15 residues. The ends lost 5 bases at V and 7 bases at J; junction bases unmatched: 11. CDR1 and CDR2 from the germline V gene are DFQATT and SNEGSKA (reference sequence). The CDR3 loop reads CSAPRLAGVLGTQYF. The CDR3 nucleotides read TGCAGTGCTCCCCGACTAGCGGGGGTCCTCGGGACCCAGTACTTC.

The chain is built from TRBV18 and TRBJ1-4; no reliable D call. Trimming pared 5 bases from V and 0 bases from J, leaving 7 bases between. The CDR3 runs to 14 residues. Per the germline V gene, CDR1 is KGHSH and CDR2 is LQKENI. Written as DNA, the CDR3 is TGTGCCAGCTCAAGACACCCAACTAATGAAAAACTGTTTTTT. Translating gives CASSRHPTNEKLFF.

The CDR3 DNA reads as TGCGCCAGCAGCCAAGAAGGGCTAGCGGGAGTGAGGGAGCAGTTCTTC. Amino acid sequence: CASSQEGLAGVREQFF. The chain uses TRBV4-1 and TRBJ2-1; 10 bases match TRBD2. The V gene end was trimmed by 0 bases and the J gene end by 10 bases; junction bases not matched to a gene: 9. This CDR3 contains 16 residues. CDR1 and CDR2 (germline): MGHRA, YSYEKL.

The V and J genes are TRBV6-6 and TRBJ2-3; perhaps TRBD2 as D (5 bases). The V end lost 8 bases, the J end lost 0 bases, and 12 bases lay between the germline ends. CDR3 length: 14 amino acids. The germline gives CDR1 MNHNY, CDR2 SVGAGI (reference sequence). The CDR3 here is CASGSRLSTDTQYF. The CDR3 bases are TGTGCCAGCGGGAGCCGCCTAAGCACAGATACGCAGTATTTT.

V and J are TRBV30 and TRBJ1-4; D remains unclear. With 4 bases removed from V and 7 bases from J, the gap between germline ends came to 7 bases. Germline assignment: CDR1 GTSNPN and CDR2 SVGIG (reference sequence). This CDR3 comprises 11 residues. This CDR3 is CAWIKGEKLFF. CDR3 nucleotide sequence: TGTGCCTGGATAAAAGGTGAAAAACTGTTTTTT.

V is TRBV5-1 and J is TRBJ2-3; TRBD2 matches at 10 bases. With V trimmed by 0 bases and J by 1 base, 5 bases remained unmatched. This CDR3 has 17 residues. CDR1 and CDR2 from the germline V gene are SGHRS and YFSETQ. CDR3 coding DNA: TGCGCCAGCAGCTTGGGGGCCGGGACTAGCGGCACAGATACGCAGTATTTT. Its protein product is CASSLGAGTSGTDTQYF.

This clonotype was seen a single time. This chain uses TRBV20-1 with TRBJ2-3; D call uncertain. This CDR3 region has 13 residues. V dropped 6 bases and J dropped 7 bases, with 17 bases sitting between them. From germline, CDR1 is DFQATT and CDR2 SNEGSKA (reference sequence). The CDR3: CSATWGSLNTQYF. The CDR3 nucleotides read TGCAGTGCCACCTGGGGATCTTTGAATACGCAGTATTTT.

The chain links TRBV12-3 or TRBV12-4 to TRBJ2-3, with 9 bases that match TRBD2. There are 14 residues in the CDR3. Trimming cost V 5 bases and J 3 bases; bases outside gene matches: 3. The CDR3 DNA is TGTGCCAGCAGTGACAGCGGGAGGACAGATACGCAGTATTTT. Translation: CASSDSGRTDTQYF.

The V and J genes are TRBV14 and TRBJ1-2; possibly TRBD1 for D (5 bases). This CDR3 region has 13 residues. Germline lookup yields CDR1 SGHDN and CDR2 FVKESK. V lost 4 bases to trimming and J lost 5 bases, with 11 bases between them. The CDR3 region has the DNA TGTGCCAGCAGCCCAAACGAGGGGTATGGCTACACCTTC. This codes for CASSPNEGYGYTF.

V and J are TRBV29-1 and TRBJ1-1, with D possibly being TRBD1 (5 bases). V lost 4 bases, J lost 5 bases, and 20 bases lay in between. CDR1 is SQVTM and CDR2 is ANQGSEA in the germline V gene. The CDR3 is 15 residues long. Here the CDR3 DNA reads TGCAGCGTTGTTGGGGCTAGGCGACGGGGGACTGAAGCTTTCTTT. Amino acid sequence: CSVVGARRRGTEAFF.

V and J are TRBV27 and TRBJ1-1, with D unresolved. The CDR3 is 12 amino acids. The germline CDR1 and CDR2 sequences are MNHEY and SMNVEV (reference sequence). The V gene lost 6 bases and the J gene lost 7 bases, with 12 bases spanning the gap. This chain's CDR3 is CASSPLGGEAFF. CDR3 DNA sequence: TGTGCCAGCAGCCCTCTAGGCGGTGAAGCTTTCTTT.

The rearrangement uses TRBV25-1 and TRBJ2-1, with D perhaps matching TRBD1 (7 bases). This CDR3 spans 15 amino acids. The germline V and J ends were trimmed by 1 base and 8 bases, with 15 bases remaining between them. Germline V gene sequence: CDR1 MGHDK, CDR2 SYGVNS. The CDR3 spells CASSESGRGVYEQFF. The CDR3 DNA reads TGTGCCAGCAGTGAATCGGGCAGGGGGGTATATGAGCAGTTCTTC.

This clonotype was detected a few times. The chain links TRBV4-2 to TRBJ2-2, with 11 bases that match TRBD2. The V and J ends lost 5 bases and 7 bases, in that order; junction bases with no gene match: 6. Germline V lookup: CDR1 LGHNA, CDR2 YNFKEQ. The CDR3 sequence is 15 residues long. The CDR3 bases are TGTGCCAGCAGCATGACTAGCGGGGCGGTCGGGGAGCTGTTTTTT. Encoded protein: CASSMTSGAVGELFF.

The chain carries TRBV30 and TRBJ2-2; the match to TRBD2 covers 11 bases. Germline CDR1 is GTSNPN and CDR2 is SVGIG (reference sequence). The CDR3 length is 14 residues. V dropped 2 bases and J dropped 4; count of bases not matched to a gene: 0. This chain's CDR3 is CAWSTSGSTGELFF. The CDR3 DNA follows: TGTGCCTGGAGTACTAGCGGGAGCACCGGGGAGCTGTTTTTT.

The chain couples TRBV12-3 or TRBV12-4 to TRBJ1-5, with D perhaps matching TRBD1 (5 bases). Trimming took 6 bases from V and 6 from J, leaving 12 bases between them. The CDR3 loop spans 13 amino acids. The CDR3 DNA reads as TGTGCCAGCAGCCGCCAGGGATCTCAGCCCCAGCATTTT. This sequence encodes CASSRQGSQPQHF.